This TCR beta chain comes out of a study of early T cells in non-severe SARS-CoV-2 infection. On the study more broadly: From unsorted whole blood, bulk RNA was sequenced, and the chains remained unpaired. Study-level results: The study's VDJdb matching favored anti-spike CD8 responses and missed private and CD4 specificities.

V was clipped by 4 bases and J by 3 bases; unmatched bases: 4. CDR3 length: 15 residues. Germline V gene data show CDR1 as SGDLS and CDR2 as YYNGEE. TCRdb ran MiXCR on the 5' RACE reads and lists one entry per CDR3 protein. The sample has 25,000 to 35,000 distinct CDR3 sequences, 5.5% to 8% seen once. This clonotype was found many times. What it recognizes is unknown. This sequence was found in an adult who was a healthcare worker with PCR-confirmed SARS-CoV-2 infection or an uninfected control (not recorded which). The sample comprised whole blood. V usage is TRBV9 and J usage is TRBJ2-1; 10 bases are shared with TRBD2. CDR3 region: CASSSGTSDYNEQFF. The CDR3 bases are TGTGCCAGCAGCTCCGGGACTAGCGACTACAATGAGCAGTTCTTC.